A single sample gave rise to the 28 T cell receptor beta chains below, sequenced in a study of CD8 T cells in Susac syndrome. It was with random hexamers that about 0.45 to 1 ug RNA was reverse transcribed. TCRdb fed the immunoSEQ multiplex PCR reads into MiXCR, producing one record per CDR3 protein. The data hold 130,000 to 150,000 distinct CDR3 sequences, with approximately 94% observed a single time. Sequences were obtained from CD4+ T cells from PBMCs. All receptors come from a human donor in good health.

The chain carries TRBV5-4 and TRBJ2-7; D might be TRBD1 or TRBD2, each matching 5 bases. The germline CDR1 and CDR2 sequences are SGHNT and YYREEE (reference sequence). Trimming took 5 bases from V and 3 from J, leaving 18 bases between them. The CDR3 length is 15 residues. In DNA form, the CDR3 reads TGTGCCAGCAGTTCCCGGGACCTCCTAAACTACGAGCAGTACTTC. It specifies CASSSRDLLNYEQYF.

The V call is TRBV20-1, the J call TRBJ2-7; either TRBD1 or TRBD2 may supply D (5 bases each). The CDR3 sequence is 13 residues long. Germline CDR1 reads DFQATT; CDR2 reads SNEGSKA (reference sequence). Between the trimmed V and J ends, which lost 5 bases and 3 bases, there was a span of 14 bases. The CDR3 loop is CSAPGTYHYEQYF. The DNA of the CDR3 is TGCAGTGCTCCTGGGACGTACCACTACGAGCAGTACTTC.

The chain uses TRBV5-1 and TRBJ2-3; TRBD2 aligns across 10 bases. The ends lost 2 bases at V and 2 bases at J; junction bases unmatched: 2. Germline assignment: CDR1 SGHRS and CDR2 YFSETQ. This CDR3 is built from 15 residues. The CDR3 loop reads CASSFLAGVTDTQYF. As DNA, the CDR3 is TGCGCCAGCAGCTTCCTAGCGGGAGTCACAGATACGCAGTATTTT.

V gene TRBV12-3 or TRBV12-4 combines with J gene TRBJ1-4; 10 bases are shared with TRBD1. With V trimmed by 4 bases and J by 12 bases, 11 bases remained unmatched. The CDR3 extends over 15 amino acids. Written as DNA, the CDR3 is TGTGCCAGCAGTTCCGGGACAGGGGCGCGTTTGGAACTGTTTTTT. Amino acid sequence: CASSSGTGARLELFF.

V usage is TRBV4-2 and J usage is TRBJ2-5; D not resolved. Germline CDR1 reads LGHNA; CDR2 reads YNFKEQ. CDR3 length equals 17 residues. The V and J ends lost 0 bases and 5 bases respectively, with 19 bases between them. Here the CDR3 reads CASSQDPISRVVETQYF. In DNA, the CDR3 is TGTGCCAGCAGCCAAGACCCCATCAGTCGAGTTGTGGAGACCCAGTACTTC.

V is TRBV29-1 and J is TRBJ2-3; the match to TRBD1 covers 8 bases. V lost 1 base and J lost 2; bases outside the gene matches: 2. This CDR3 is 14 amino acids long. Germline loops: CDR1 SQVTM, CDR2 ANQGSEA. CDR3 DNA: TGCAGCGTTGAAGCGACAGGGGCCACAGATACGCAGTATTTT. Residues: CSVEATGATDTQYF.

The chain links TRBV27 to TRBJ1-1; no clear D gene. V was shortened by 5 bases and J by 4 bases, with 14 bases between the two germline ends. The CDR3 loop spans 14 amino acids. Germline V CDR1 and CDR2: MNHEY, SMNVEV (reference sequence). Written as DNA, the CDR3 is TGTGCCAGCAGTACCGGCCGGCGGGGCACTGAAGCTTTCTTT. It specifies CASSTGRRGTEAFF.

J is TRBJ1-2 and V is TRBV4-1, with D maybe TRBD1 (6 bases). V was cut by 1 base and J by 0 bases, with 18 bases left in between. Germline V gene lookup returns CDR1 MGHRA and CDR2 YSYEKL. The CDR3 is 18 residues long. CDR3 amino acids: CASSQGPVGGGTNYGYTF. The DNA of the CDR3 is TGCGCCAGCAGCCAAGGGCCCGTAGGGGGGGGGACTAACTATGGCTACACCTTC.

The CDR3 DNA reads as TGTGCCAGCAGTTTCCCCTCCGGGGAGACCCAGTACTTC. Protein sequence: CASSFPSGETQYF. V and J are TRBV12-3 or TRBV12-4 and TRBJ2-5, with unresolved D. With 3 bases removed from V and 5 bases from J, the gap between germline ends came to 10 bases. This CDR3 comprises 13 residues.

The chain links TRBV2 to TRBJ1-2; TRBD1 might be the D (5 bases). V was pared by 6 bases and J by 6 bases, with 14 bases between. The CDR3 length is 13 residues. The germline gives CDR1 SNHLY, CDR2 FYNNEI. CDR3 nucleotides: TGTGCCAGCAGCATTGAGGGGCTTCATGGCTACACCTTC. This sequence encodes CASSIEGLHGYTF.

The V gene is TRBV2, the J gene TRBJ2-7; D may be TRBD1 or TRBD2 (5 bases each). The CDR3 is made up of 14 amino acids. The V end lost 8 bases, the J end lost 0 bases, and 14 bases lay between the germline ends. The germline V gene encodes CDR1 SNHLY and CDR2 FYNNEI. The DNA of the CDR3 is TGTGCCAGCGGCCGGGACCTTAGCTCCTACGAGCAGTACTTC. This codes for CASGRDLSSYEQYF.

This chain connects TRBV12-3 or TRBV12-4 to TRBJ1-1; D is unresolved. CDR3 size: 13 residues. V was trimmed by 6 bases and J by 2 bases, leaving 10 bases between them. The CDR3 coding sequence is TGTGCCAGCAGGCCGGGCCCCAACACTGAAGCTTTCTTT. It specifies CASRPGPNTEAFF.

This chain uses TRBV5-4 with TRBJ1-3; 8 bases align to TRBD1. In germline, CDR1 is SGHNT, CDR2 YYREEE (reference sequence). This CDR3 comprises 14 residues. Trimming took 4 bases from V and 2 from J; bases not matched to a gene: 2. CDR3 region: CASSKQGAGNTIYF. CDR3 coding DNA: TGTGCCAGCAGCAAACAGGGGGCTGGAAACACCATATATTTT.

This clonotype occurred a few times. V and J are TRBV27 and TRBJ1-2; D unclear. Germline values: CDR1 MNHEY, CDR2 SMNVEV (reference sequence). V was clipped by 7 bases and J by 4 bases, with 13 bases between them. The CDR3 is 13 amino acids. The CDR3 nucleotides read TGTGCCAGCAAACGAATCGCAGGCTATGGCTACACCTTC. Translating gives CASKRIAGYGYTF.

The genes are TRBV20-1 and TRBJ2-5; D is undetermined. V was pared by 0 bases and J by 6 bases, with 11 bases between. Looked up from germline, CDR1 is DFQATT and CDR2 is SNEGSKA (reference sequence). The CDR3 loop spans 13 amino acids. CDR3: CSARDQLGKTQYF. The DNA for the CDR3 is TGCAGTGCTAGAGACCAGCTTGGGAAGACCCAGTACTTC.

V and J are TRBV5-1 and TRBJ2-5; D is ambiguous. Germline CDR1 is SGHRS and CDR2 is YFSETQ. V lost 0 bases and J 0 bases, leaving 9 bases between the germline ends. This CDR3 spans 15 amino acids. This chain's CDR3 is CASSLDRIYQETQYF. The CDR3 DNA is TGCGCCAGCAGCTTGGACAGAATTTACCAAGAGACCCAGTACTTC.

V is TRBV7-7 and J is TRBJ2-5, with D perhaps matching TRBD2 (6 bases). V was clipped by 5 bases and J by 3 bases, with 16 bases between them. CDR1 and CDR2 (germline): SSHAT, FNYEAQ (reference sequence). The CDR3 is made up of 15 amino acids. The CDR3 loop reads CASSDLTRAEETQYF. The DNA of the CDR3 is TGTGCCAGCAGCGACCTGACTAGGGCTGAAGAGACCCAGTACTTC.

The chain joins TRBV18 to TRBJ2-7; D is possibly TRBD2 (5 bases). In germline, CDR1 is KGHSH, CDR2 LQKENI. V was cut by 3 bases and J by 0 bases, with 12 bases left in between. The CDR3 length is 15 residues. In DNA form, the CDR3 reads TGTGCCAGCTCACCCGCACTAGGGAACTCCTACGAGCAGTACTTC. Amino acid sequence: CASSPALGNSYEQYF.

The CDR3 DNA reads TGTGCCAGCAGTCATCGTACGCAGTATTTT. Its translation is CASSHRTQYF. V and J are TRBV6-1 and TRBJ2-3, with D unclear. Germline-derived CDR1 and CDR2 are MNHNS and SASEGT. This CDR3 has 10 amino acids. V lost 5 bases and J 8 bases, leaving 5 bases between the germline ends.

This chain links TRBV20-1 with TRBJ2-7, with 7 bases lining up with TRBD1. Per the germline V gene, CDR1 is DFQATT and CDR2 is SNEGSKA (reference sequence). The CDR3 runs 14 residues. V dropped 3 bases and J dropped 1; count of bases not matched to a gene: 6. CDR3 region: CSARSPGQSYEQYF. The CDR3 region has the DNA TGCAGTGCTAGGTCTCCGGGACAGTCCTACGAGCAGTACTTC.

The V and J genes are TRBV15 and TRBJ1-1, with D hard to call. V gave up 1 base and J gave up 5 bases, with 11 bases separating them. Germline values: CDR1 LNHNV, CDR2 YYDKDF (reference sequence). The CDR3 totals 14 residues. The DNA for the CDR3 is TGTGCCACCAGCAGAGGGGCCGTGGGGACTGAAGCTTTCTTT. It translates to CATSRGAVGTEAFF.

The genes are TRBV30 and TRBJ1-2; TRBD1 agrees at 7 bases. The CDR3 consists of 12 residues. The germline gives CDR1 GTSNPN, CDR2 SVGIG (reference sequence). With 5 bases clipped from V and 2 bases from J, the junction kept 2 bases outside the gene matches. CDR3 region: CAWGGQNYGYTF. The CDR3 region has the DNA TGTGCCTGGGGGGGACAGAACTATGGCTACACCTTC.

This chain uses TRBV12-5 with TRBJ2-1, with TRBD2 as a possible D gene (5 bases). Germline CDR1 is LGHNT and CDR2 is FRNRAP. V dropped 6 bases and J dropped 3 bases, with 15 bases sitting between them. This CDR3 has 15 amino acids. CDR3 sequence reads: CASGDGRGLYNEQFF. The CDR3 DNA reads TGTGCTAGTGGGGACGGCAGAGGGCTCTACAATGAGCAGTTCTTC.

The V call is TRBV19, the J call TRBJ1-5; D unclear. Between the trimmed V and J ends, which lost 7 bases and 0 bases, there was a span of 10 bases. From germline, CDR1 is LNHDA and CDR2 SQIVND (reference sequence). The CDR3 spans 14 residues. In DNA form, the CDR3 reads TGTGCCAGTAAGTTCCCCAATAGCAATCAGCCCCAGCATTTT. Residues: CASKFPNSNQPQHF.

This chain links TRBV5-1 with TRBJ1-1, with TRBD1 as a possible D gene (6 bases). The CDR3 sequence is 14 residues long. V was clipped by 5 bases and J by 1 base, with 12 bases between them. The germline gives CDR1 SGHRS, CDR2 YFSETQ. The CDR3 is CASRWEQGNTEAFF. CDR3 bases: TGCGCCAGCAGATGGGAACAGGGGAACACTGAAGCTTTCTTT.

The chain employs TRBV30 and TRBJ1-2, with 11 bases identical to TRBD1. CDR3 length equals 15 residues. Germline V CDR1 and CDR2: GTSNPN, SVGIG (reference sequence). V shed 4 bases and J 8 bases; nucleotides not matched to a gene: 12. The CDR3 DNA follows: TGTGCCTGGACCGGGTCGGACAGGGGGCTTGGCGGCTACACCTTC. Translation: CAWTGSDRGLGGYTF.

The chain has TRBV29-1 and TRBJ2-7; tentatively, D is TRBD1 (5 bases). Deletions cut 2 bases from V and 3 bases from J, with 11 bases between. This CDR3 comprises 13 residues. Germline CDR1 and CDR2: SQVTM and ANQGSEA. CDR3 protein: CSVELPGNYEQYF. In DNA, the CDR3 is TGCAGCGTTGAATTGCCAGGGAACTACGAGCAGTACTTC.

The chain has TRBV14 and TRBJ2-7, with 9 bases fitting TRBD2. J gave up 3 bases and V 0 bases, and 9 bases lay outside the gene matches. The CDR3 covers 17 residues. Germline assignment: CDR1 SGHDN and CDR2 FVKESK. This chain's CDR3 is CASSQEGRLAGIYEQYF. The CDR3 bases are TGTGCCAGCAGCCAAGAGGGTCGGCTAGCGGGGATCTACGAGCAGTACTTC.